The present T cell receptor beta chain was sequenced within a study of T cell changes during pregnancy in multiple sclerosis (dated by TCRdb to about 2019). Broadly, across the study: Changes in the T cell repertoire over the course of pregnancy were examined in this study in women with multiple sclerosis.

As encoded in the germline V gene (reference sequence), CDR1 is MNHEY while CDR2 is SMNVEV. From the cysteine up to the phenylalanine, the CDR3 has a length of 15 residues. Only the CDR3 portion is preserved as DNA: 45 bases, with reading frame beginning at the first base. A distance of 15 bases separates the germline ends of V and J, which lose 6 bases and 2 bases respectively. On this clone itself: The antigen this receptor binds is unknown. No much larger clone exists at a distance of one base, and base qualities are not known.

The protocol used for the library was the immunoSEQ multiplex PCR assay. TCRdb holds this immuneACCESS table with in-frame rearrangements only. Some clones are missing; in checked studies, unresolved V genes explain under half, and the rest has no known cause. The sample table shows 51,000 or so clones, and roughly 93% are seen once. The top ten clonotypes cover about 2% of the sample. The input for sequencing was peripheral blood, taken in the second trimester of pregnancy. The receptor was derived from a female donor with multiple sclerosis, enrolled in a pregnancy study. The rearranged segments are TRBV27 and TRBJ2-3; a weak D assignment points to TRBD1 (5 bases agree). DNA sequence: TGTGCCAGCAGCCGGGTGGGGCCCCCCACAGATACGCAGTATTTT. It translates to CASSRVGPPTDTQYF.